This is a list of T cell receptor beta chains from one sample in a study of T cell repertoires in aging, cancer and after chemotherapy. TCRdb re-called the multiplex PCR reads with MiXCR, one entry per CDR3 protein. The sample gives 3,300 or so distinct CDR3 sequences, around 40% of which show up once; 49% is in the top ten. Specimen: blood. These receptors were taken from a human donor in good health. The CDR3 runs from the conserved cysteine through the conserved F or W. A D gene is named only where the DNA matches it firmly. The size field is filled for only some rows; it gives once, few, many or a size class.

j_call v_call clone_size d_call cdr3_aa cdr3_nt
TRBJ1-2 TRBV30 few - CAYSLWAFYGYTF TGTGCCTACTCATTGTGGGCCTTCTATGGCTACACCTTC
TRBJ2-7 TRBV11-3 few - CASSFRDSYEQYF TGTGCCAGCAGCTTCAGGGACTCCTACGAGCAGTACTTC
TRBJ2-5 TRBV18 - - CASSPLGQETQYF TGTGCCAGCTCACCATTGGGCCAAGAGACCCAGTACTTC
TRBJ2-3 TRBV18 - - CASSPPGTDTQYF TGTGCCAGCTCACCACCCGGCACAGATACGCAGTATTTT
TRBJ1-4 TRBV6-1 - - CASSSPWGLNEKLFF TGTGCCAGCAGTTCCCCATGGGGATTAAATGAAAAACTGTTTTTT
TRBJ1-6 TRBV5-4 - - CASSGRSNSPLHF TGTGCCAGCAGCGGAAGAAGCAATTCACCCCTCCACTTT
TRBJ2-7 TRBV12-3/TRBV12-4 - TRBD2 CASSSGLAGGRNEQYF TGTGCCAGCAGTTCGGGACTAGCGGGGGGGCGGAACGAGCAGTACTTC
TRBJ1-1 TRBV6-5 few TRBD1 CASSYSTGLGSEAFF TGTGCCAGCAGTTACTCGACAGGGTTGGGCTCTGAAGCTTTCTTT
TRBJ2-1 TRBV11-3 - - CASSSGSGAYNEQFF TGTGCCAGCAGCTCGGGCTCGGGGGCCTACAATGAGCAGTTCTTC
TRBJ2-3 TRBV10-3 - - CALTAGDTQYF TGTGCCCTAACAGCGGGAGATACGCAGTATTTT
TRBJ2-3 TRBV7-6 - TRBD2 CASSPTSGGAGADTQYF TGTGCCAGCAGCCCCACTAGCGGGGGGGCGGGCGCAGATACGCAGTATTTT
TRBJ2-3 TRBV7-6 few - CASSLGGSPTDTQYF TGTGCCAGCAGCTTAGGTGGCAGTCCCACAGATACGCAGTATTTT
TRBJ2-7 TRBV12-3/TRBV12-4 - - CASSEPGGRSYEQYF TGTGCCAGCAGTGAACCCGGAGGCAGGTCCTACGAGCAGTACTTC
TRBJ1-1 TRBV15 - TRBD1 CATSMGTGRSTEAFF TGTGCCACCAGCATGGGGACAGGGAGGAGCACTGAAGCTTTCTTT
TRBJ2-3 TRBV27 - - CASTLGAGTDTQYF TGTGCCAGCACTCTGGGGGCGGGGACAGATACGCAGTATTTT
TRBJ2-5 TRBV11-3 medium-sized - CASSPQGRTQYF TGTGCCAGCAGCCCCCAGGGGCGGACCCAGTACTTC
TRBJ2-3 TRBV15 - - CATSRGTRTDTQYF TGTGCCACCAGCAGGGGGACTCGCACAGATACGCAGTATTTT
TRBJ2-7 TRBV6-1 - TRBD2 CASTKGRGGGDEQYF TGTGCCAGCACCAAAGGGCGCGGGGGTGGCGACGAGCAGTACTTC
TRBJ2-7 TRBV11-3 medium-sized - CASSSYYEQYF TGTGCCAGCAGCTCCTACTACGAGCAGTACTTC
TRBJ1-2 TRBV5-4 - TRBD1 CASSSGQGGYGYTF TGTGCCAGCAGCTCAGGACAGGGTGGATATGGCTACACCTTC
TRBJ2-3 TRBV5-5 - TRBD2 CASSLELAGGRDTQNF TGTGCCAGCAGCTTGGAACTAGCGGGGGGGCGAGATACGCAGAATTTT
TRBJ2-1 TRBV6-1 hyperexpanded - CASRQGVYNEQFF TGTGCCAGCAGGCAGGGAGTCTACAATGAGCAGTTCTTC
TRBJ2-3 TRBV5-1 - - CASRFGQSLGTDTQYF TGCGCCAGCAGGTTCGGACAGTCCTTGGGCACAGATACGCAGTATTTT
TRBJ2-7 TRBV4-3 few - CASKRDRSSYEQYF TGCGCCAGCAAGAGGGACCGAAGCTCCTACGAGCAGTACTTC
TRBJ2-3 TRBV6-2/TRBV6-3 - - CASSLPAADTQYF TGTGCCAGCAGCCTACCGGCCGCAGATACGCAGTATTTT
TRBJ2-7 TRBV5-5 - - CASSLVGEQYF TGTGCCAGCAGCTTGGTTGGAGAGCAGTACTTC
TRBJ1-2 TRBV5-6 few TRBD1 CASSFPQGVNGYTF TGTGCCAGCAGCTTTCCGCAGGGGGTGAATGGCTACACCTTC
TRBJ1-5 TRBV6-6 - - CASSPRVRLYSNQPQHF TGTGCCAGCAGCCCCCGCGTGCGACTATATAGCAATCAGCCCCAGCATTTT
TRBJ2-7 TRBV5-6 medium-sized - CASSLATDSYEQYF TGTGCCAGCAGCTTGGCCACGGATTCCTACGAGCAGTACTTC
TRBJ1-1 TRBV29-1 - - CSVDEAMVRTEAFF TGCAGCGTTGACGAGGCCATGGTAAGGACTGAAGCTTTCTTT
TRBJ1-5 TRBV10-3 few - CAISARGESSNQPQHF TGTGCCATCAGTGCGAGAGGGGAGAGTAGCAATCAGCCCCAGCATTTT
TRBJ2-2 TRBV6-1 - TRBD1 CASSEVGIGRGRGLYTNTGELFF TGTGCCAGCAGTGAAGTCGGGATTGGGCGGGGCAGGGGGCTTTACACTAACACCGGGGAGCTGTTTTTT
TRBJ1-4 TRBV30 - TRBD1 CAWGQGVTTNEKLFF TGTGCCTGGGGACAGGGGGTAACGACTAATGAAAAACTGTTTTTT
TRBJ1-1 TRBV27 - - CASSLVANTEAFF TGTGCCAGCAGTTTAGTAGCGAACACTGAAGCTTTCTTT
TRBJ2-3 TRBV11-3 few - CASSLDADTQYF TGTGCCAGCAGCTTAGACGCAGATACGCAGTATTTT
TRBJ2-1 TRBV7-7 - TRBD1 CASSRTGGNYNEQFF TGTGCCAGCAGCCGAACAGGGGGCAATTACAATGAGCAGTTCTTC
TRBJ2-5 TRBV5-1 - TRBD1 CASRSGTGPEETQYF TGCGCCAGCAGGTCCGGGACAGGGCCAGAAGAGACCCAGTACTTC
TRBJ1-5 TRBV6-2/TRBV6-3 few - CASSYSKNQPQHF TGTGCCAGCAGTTACTCGAAGAATCAGCCCCAGCATTTT
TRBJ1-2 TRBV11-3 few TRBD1 CASSPGQGDYGYTF TGTGCCAGCAGCCCGGGACAGGGGGATTATGGCTACACCTTC
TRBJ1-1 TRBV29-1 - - CSVTRPRVRTEAFF TGCAGCGTTACGAGGCCAAGGGTAAGGACTGAAGCTTTCTTT
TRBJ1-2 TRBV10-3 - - CAISETVGYGYTF TGTGCCATCAGTGAAACTGTGGGGTATGGCTACACCTTC
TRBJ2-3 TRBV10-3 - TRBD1 CAISEFRDRPTDTQYF TGTGCCATCAGTGAGTTCCGGGACAGACCCACAGATACGCAGTATTTT
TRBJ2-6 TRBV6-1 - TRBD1 CASSRDRAPSGANVLTF TGTGCCAGCTCCCGGGACAGGGCTCCCTCTGGGGCCAACGTCCTGACTTTC
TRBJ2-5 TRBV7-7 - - CASSLVYDLGETQYF TGTGCTAGCAGCTTAGTTTATGATCTTGGTGAGACCCAGTACTTC
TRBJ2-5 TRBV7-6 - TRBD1 CASSLQGRGQETQYF TGTGCTAGCAGCCTGCAGGGCAGGGGGCAAGAGACCCAGTACTTC
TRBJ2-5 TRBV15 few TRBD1 CATRGGRGQETQYF TGTGCCACCAGGGGGGGCAGGGGGCAGGAGACCCAGTACTTC
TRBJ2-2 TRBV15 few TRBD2 CATSRDRAGGAGELFF TGTGCCACCAGCAGAGATCGGGCCGGGGGGGCCGGGGAGCTGTTTTTT
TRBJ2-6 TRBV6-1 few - CASKGSSGANVLTF TGTGCCAGCAAGGGGAGCTCTGGGGCCAACGTCCTGACTTTC
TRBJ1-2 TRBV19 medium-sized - CASSMRRYGYTF TGTGCCAGTAGTATGAGGAGATATGGCTACACCTTC
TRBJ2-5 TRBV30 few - CAWSFGDRRKETQYF TGTGCCTGGAGTTTCGGTGACCGCAGAAAAGAGACCCAGTACTTC
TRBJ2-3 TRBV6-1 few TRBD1 CASTSAGTDTDTQYF TGTGCCAGCACCTCAGCCGGGACAGACACAGATACGCAGTATTTT
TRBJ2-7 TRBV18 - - CASSQDRYEQYF TGTGCCAGCTCACAAGATCGGTACGAGCAGTACTTC
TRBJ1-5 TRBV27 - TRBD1 CASSPGTGDGQPQHF TGTGCCAGCAGTCCCGGGACAGGGGACGGTCAGCCCCAGCATTTT
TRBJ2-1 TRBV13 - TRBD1 CASSSDRGFPHNEQFF TGTGCCAGCAGCTCCGACAGGGGCTTTCCCCACAATGAGCAGTTCTTC
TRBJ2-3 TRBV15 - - CATSRAPPDTQYF TGTGCCACCAGCAGAGCCCCCCCAGATACGCAGTATTTT